The present entry profiles one T cell receptor (beta chain) with its context. The antigen is unknown. This sample is drawn from a study of cytomegalovirus exposure and HLA in healthy donors. The study, taken as a whole, reports: There were a few CMV-associated chains whose specificity for CMV antigens was confirmed in vitro. Subsequent analysis revealed that first-cohort TCR clusters tended to co-occur in the 120 or so validation repertoires. Investigators reported 150 to 200 TCR beta chains as tied to cytomegalovirus.

Sequencing used immunoSEQ multiplex PCR; TCRdb keeps in-frame clones, though not all of them. Of under 150,000 clones listed, 85% to 90% are singletons. What was sequenced was PBMCs. This clonotype originated in a woman between 18 and 29 years old in good health and CMV-seropositive.

This CDR3 is CASSVEGGGSPTDTQYF. CDR3 DNA: TGTGCCAGCAGCGTAGAAGGGGGGGGCTCCCCCACAGATACGCAGTATTTT. The chain joins TRBV9 to TRBJ2-3, with TRBD2 as a possible D gene (7 bases). V was pared by 0 bases and J by 2 bases, with 16 bases between. Germline CDR1 and CDR2: SGDLS and YYNGEE. The CDR3 is 17 residues long. The whole variable domain, filled in from reference TRBV9 and TRBJ2-3, reads DSGVTQTPKHLITATGQRVTLRCSPRSGDLSVYWYQQSLDQGLQFLIQYYNGEERAKGNILERFSAQQFPDLHSELNLSSLELGDSALYFCASSVEGGGSPTDTQYFGPGTRLTVL.